A selection of T cell receptor beta chains follows, all from one sample in a study of cytomegalovirus exposure and HLA in healthy donors. The table came from immunoSEQ multiplex PCR; TCRdb's copy has only in-frame clones and leaves some out. The sample carries about 130,000 clones, about 72% recorded once. Input material: PBMCs. The receptors come from a female donor in good health and CMV-seronegative. The CDR3 runs from the conserved cysteine through the conserved F or W. Each record gives: J gene, D gene, CDR3 length, V gene, clone size, CDR3 protein, CDR3 DNA. The D gene is left open where the match is weak. The size field is filled for only some rows; it gives once, few, many or a size class.

>TRBJ2-7|TRBD1|14|TRBV15|-
CATSRQGKWYEQYF
TGTGCCACCAGTAGACAGGGGAAATGGTACGAGCAGTACTTC
>TRBJ2-3|TRBD2|15|TRBV9|-
CASSGTSGSTDTQYF
TGTGCCAGCAGCGGAACTAGCGGCTCCACAGATACGCAGTATTTT
>TRBJ2-1|TRBD2|15|TRBV30|-
CAWRLLAGPVAEQFF
TGTGCCTGGAGGCTACTAGCGGGACCCGTCGCTGAGCAGTTCTTC
>TRBJ2-7|TRBD1|15|TRBV6-5|-
CASSYRGQGQDEQYF
TGTGCCAGCAGTTACAGGGGGCAGGGCCAGGACGAGCAGTACTTC
>TRBJ1-2|TRBD1|12|TRBV29-1|-
CSVEGTGGGYTF
TGCAGCGTTGAAGGGACAGGGGGAGGCTACACCTTC
>TRBJ1-1|-|13|TRBV28|-
CASNPGHNTEAFF
TGTGCCAGTAACCCAGGGCACAACACTGAAGCTTTCTTT
>TRBJ2-3|-|17|TRBV7-9|many
CASSHRRLMGHVDTQYF
TGTGCCAGCAGCCACCGGAGACTCATGGGGCATGTAGATACGCAGTATTTT
>TRBJ2-4|-|18|TRBV28|-
CASSLSGSGTLAKNIQYF
TGTGCCAGCAGTTTGTCGGGGTCCGGAACTCTAGCCAAAAACATTCAGTACTTC
>TRBJ2-1|-|11|TRBV7-9|-
CASSLVDEQFF
TGTGCCAGCAGCCTAGTCGATGAGCAGTTCTTC
>TRBJ2-7|TRBD2|15|TRBV7-2|-
CASSLISGGTYEQYF
TGTGCCAGCAGCTTAATCAGCGGGGGTACCTACGAGCAGTACTTC
>TRBJ2-5|TRBD2|15|TRBV7-6|-
CASSLGKGRGETQYF
TGTGCCAGCAGCTTAGGAAAAGGGCGGGGGGAGACCCAGTACTTC
>TRBJ1-3|-|14|TRBV5-6|-
CASSLWSSGNTIYF
TGTGCCAGCAGCTTGTGGAGCTCTGGAAACACCATATATTTT
>TRBJ2-7|-|14|TRBV7-2|few
CASSLAALTYEQYF
TGTGCCAGCAGCTTAGCGGCTCTTACCTACGAGCAGTACTTC
>TRBJ2-1|TRBD2|14|TRBV7-6|once
CASSASLAGTEQFF
TGTGCCAGCAGCGCCAGCCTAGCGGGCACTGAGCAGTTCTTC
>TRBJ1-2|-|13|TRBV2|-
CASSVIQGDGYTF
TGTGCCAGCAGTGTGATACAGGGAGACGGCTACACCTTC
>TRBJ1-5|-|14|TRBV7-2|-
CASSLANRDQPQHF
TGTGCCAGCAGCTTAGCAAACAGGGATCAGCCCCAGCATTTT
>TRBJ2-5|TRBD1|15|TRBV6-5|-
CASSYSPGQGETQYF
TGTGCCAGCAGTTACTCCCCGGGACAGGGGGAGACCCAGTACTTC
>TRBJ1-4|-|14|TRBV5-4|-
CASSPEPNNEKLFF
TGTGCCAGCAGCCCCGAGCCGAATAATGAAAAACTGTTTTTT
>TRBJ1-2|TRBD1|15|TRBV7-3|-
CASSPTGQGTYGYTF
TGTGCCAGCAGCCCAACGGGACAGGGGACCTATGGCTACACCTTC
>TRBJ2-3|-|16|TRBV14|-
CASSQEEGMRRDTQYF
TGTGCCAGCAGCCAAGAGGAGGGGATGAGGAGAGATACGCAGTATTTT
>TRBJ1-1|-|14|TRBV29-1|-
CSVKTASPNTEAFF
TGCAGCGTGAAGACAGCGAGCCCCAACACTGAAGCTTTCTTT
>TRBJ2-1|TRBD2|13|TRBV6-5|-
CASSSTSVLRQFF
TGTGCCAGCAGTTCCACTAGCGTATTAAGGCAGTTCTTC
>TRBJ1-3|-|11|TRBV6-5|-
CASTFGGTIYF
TGTGCCAGCACCTTCGGAGGCACCATATATTTT
>TRBJ1-4|-|13|TRBV10-3|-
CATRTDLNEKLFF
TGTGCCACACGGACAGACCTAAATGAAAAACTGTTTTTT
>TRBJ1-1|TRBD1|19|TRBV28|once
CASSSRDSGGEVMNTEAFF
TGTGCCAGCAGTTCTCGAGACTCAGGGGGAGAGGTTATGAACACTGAAGCTTTCTTT
>TRBJ1-5|-|15|TRBV7-2|-
CASSPRRSLDQPQHF
TGTGCCAGCAGCCCCAGGAGGTCGCTCGATCAGCCCCAGCATTTT
>TRBJ2-3|TRBD2|17|TRBV9|-
CASSVVPAGGLTDTQYF
TGTGCCAGCAGCGTAGTCCCAGCGGGAGGATTGACAGATACGCAGTATTTT
>TRBJ1-2|-|15|TRBV7-2|-
CASSLMTGSNDGYTF
TGTGCCAGCAGCTTAATGACAGGCTCGAATGATGGCTACACCTTC
>TRBJ1-5|-|17|TRBV27|-
CASSPTGPIDPYQPQHF
TGTGCCAGCAGTCCTACAGGCCCCATAGACCCCTATCAGCCCCAGCATTTT
>TRBJ1-1|-|13|TRBV9|-
CASSAVENTEAFF
TGTGCCAGCAGCGCAGTTGAGAACACTGAAGCTTTCTTT
>TRBJ1-4|TRBD1|15|TRBV15|-
CATSVAGTGERKLFF
TGTGCCACCAGCGTCGCCGGGACAGGTGAACGAAAACTGTTTTTT
>TRBJ2-5|TRBD2|16|TRBV5-1|-
CASSNGLLAEKETQYF
TGCGCCAGCAGCAACGGACTGCTAGCGGAGAAAGAGACCCAGTACTTC
>TRBJ2-7|-|14|TRBV7-2|-
CASSLATGNYEQYF
TGTGCCAGCAGCTTAGCGACAGGTAACTACGAGCAGTACTTC
>TRBJ2-3|TRBD2|15|TRBV28|-
CASSNSGRASGTQYF
TGTGCCAGCAGCAATAGCGGGAGGGCCTCTGGTACGCAGTATTTT
>TRBJ2-7|TRBD2|16|TRBV7-9|-
CASSFGGGRATYEQYF
TGTGCCAGCAGCTTTGGGGGAGGGCGGGCTACCTACGAGCAGTACTTC
>TRBJ2-1|TRBD1|14|TRBV7-2|-
CASSRRTGANEQFF
TGTGCCAGCAGCCGAAGGACAGGAGCAAATGAGCAGTTCTTC